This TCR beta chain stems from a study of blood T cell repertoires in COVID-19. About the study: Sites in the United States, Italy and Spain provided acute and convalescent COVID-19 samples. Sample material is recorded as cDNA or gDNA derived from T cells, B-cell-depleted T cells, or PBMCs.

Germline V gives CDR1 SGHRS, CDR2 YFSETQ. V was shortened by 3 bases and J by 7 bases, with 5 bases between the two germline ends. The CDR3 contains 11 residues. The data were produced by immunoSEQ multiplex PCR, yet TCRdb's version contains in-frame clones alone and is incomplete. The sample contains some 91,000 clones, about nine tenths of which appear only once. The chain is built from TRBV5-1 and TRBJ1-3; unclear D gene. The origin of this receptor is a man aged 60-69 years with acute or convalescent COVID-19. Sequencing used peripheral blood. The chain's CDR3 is CASSSSNTIYF. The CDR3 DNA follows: TGCGCCAGCAGCTCCAGTAACACCATATATTTT.